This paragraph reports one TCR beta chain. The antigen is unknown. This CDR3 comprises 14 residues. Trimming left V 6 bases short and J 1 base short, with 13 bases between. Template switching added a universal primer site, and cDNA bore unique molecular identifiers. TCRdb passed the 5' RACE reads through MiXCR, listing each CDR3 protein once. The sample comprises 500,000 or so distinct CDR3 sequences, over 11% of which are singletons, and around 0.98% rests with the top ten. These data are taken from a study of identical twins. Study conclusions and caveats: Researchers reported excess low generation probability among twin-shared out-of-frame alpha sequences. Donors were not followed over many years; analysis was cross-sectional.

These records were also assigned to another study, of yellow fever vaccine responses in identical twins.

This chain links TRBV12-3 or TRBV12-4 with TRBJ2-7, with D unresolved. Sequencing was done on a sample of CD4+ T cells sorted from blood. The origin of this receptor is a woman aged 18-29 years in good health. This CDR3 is CASRQTLRSYEQYF. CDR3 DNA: TGTGCCAGCAGACAGACCCTGCGTTCCTACGAGCAGTACTTC.